These T cell receptor beta chains were read from a single sample in a study of T-cell reconstitution after alpha-beta-depleted transplantation in children. TCRdb processed the PCR reads anew with MiXCR; each CDR3 protein has one entry. The sample holds approximately 200,000 distinct CDR3 sequences, more than 14% seen once. Source: PBMCs from the stem cell graft donor, taken from the stem cell graft. The receptors derive from a human donor who donated a stem cell graft to a child with acute lymphoblastic leukemia. Both conserved end residues are part of each CDR3. The order of the fields is clone size, J gene, D gene, V gene, CDR3 protein, CDR3 DNA. D genes are given only for firm matches. A clone size is listed for some rows: how often the clone was seen (once, few, many), or a class if it is expanded.

few	TRBJ2-2	TRBD2	TRBV20-1	CSARVGGRGTGELFF	TGCAGTGCTAGAGTAGGCGGGAGAGGCACCGGGGAGCTGTTTTTT
NA	TRBJ1-5	NA	TRBV19	CASSMRGEYQPQHF	TGTGCCAGTAGTATGCGCGGCGAATATCAGCCCCAGCATTTT
few	TRBJ2-7	NA	TRBV12-5	CASGLLVYEQYF	TGTGCTAGTGGTTTGTTAGTGTACGAGCAGTACTTC
many	TRBJ2-1	TRBD2	TRBV4-2	CASSHPGLAGDGSLFF	TGTGCCAGCAGCCATCCGGGACTAGCGGGAGATGGGTCGTTGTTCTTC
NA	TRBJ1-3	NA	TRBV7-6	CASSLAHRGNTIYF	TGTGCCAGCAGCTTAGCGCATCGGGGAAACACCATATATTTT
few	TRBJ1-1	NA	TRBV12-3/TRBV12-4	CASMARGNTEAFF	TGTGCCAGCATGGCCAGGGGGAACACTGAAGCTTTCTTT
many	TRBJ2-7	TRBD1	TRBV27	CASSSRQGSARSTYSYEQYF	TGTGCCAGCAGTTCCAGACAGGGGTCGGCCCGCTCGACTTATTCCTACGAGCAGTACTTC
many	TRBJ2-1	NA	TRBV7-9	CASTLSADEQFF	TGTGCCAGCACCCTATCCGCGGATGAGCAGTTCTTC
many	TRBJ2-1	NA	TRBV5-6	CASSLGGLVTYNEQFF	TGTGCCAGCAGCTTGGGGGGTTTGGTCACCTACAATGAGCAGTTCTTC
many	TRBJ1-5	NA	TRBV5-5	CASSFAPKGKGNQPQHF	TGTGCCAGCAGCTTTGCTCCTAAAGGGAAAGGCAATCAGCCCCAGCATTTT
many	TRBJ1-1	NA	TRBV10-3	CAIRTGPSAEAFF	TGTGCCATCAGGACGGGTCCTAGCGCTGAAGCTTTCTTT
many	TRBJ2-7	NA	TRBV4-1	CASSQDDRSYEQYF	TGCGCCAGCAGCCAAGATGACAGGTCCTACGAGCAGTACTTC